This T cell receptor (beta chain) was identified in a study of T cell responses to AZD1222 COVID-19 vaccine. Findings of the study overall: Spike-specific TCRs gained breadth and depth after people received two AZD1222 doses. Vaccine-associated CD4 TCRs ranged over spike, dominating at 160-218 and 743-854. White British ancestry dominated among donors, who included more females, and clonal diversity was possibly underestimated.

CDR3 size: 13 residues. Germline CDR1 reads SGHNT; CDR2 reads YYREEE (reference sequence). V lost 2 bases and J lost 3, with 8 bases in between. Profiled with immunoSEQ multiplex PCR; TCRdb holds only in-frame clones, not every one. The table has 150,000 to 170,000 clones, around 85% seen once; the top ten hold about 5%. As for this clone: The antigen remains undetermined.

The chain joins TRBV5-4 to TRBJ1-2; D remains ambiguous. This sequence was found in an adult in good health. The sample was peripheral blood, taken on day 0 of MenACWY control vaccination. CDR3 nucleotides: TGTGCCAGCAGCTTTGGGGTCGACTATGGCTACACCTTC. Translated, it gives CASSFGVDYGYTF.